Each of the 27 T cell receptor beta chains below was sequenced from the same sample in a study of T-cell memory formation after mild COVID-19. TCRdb called the 5' RACE reads again in MiXCR, with one record for every CDR3 protein. The data hold 250,000 to 400,000 distinct CDR3 sequences, with more than 13% observed a single time. The sequenced material came from PBMCs or a T cell subset sorted from them (not recorded which). The receptors stem from a young man who had mild COVID-19 (a few samples of this study predate the infection). Cell type and time point are not known.

This clonotype was observed a few times. V gene TRBV5-1 combines with J gene TRBJ2-2, with a possible D match to TRBD1 (5 bases). Germline lookup yields CDR1 SGHRS and CDR2 YFSETQ. V gave up 0 bases and J gave up 0 bases, with 21 bases separating them. CDR3 length: 20 amino acids. The CDR3 DNA reads TGCGCCAGCAGCTTGGATACAAGGACATCCCGAATCCCGAACACCGGGGAGCTGTTTTTT. Amino acids: CASSLDTRTSRIPNTGELFF.

The genes are TRBV7-8 and TRBJ2-2; D uncertain. CDR3 length: 13 residues. In germline, CDR1 is SGHVS, CDR2 FQNEAQ. V was pared by 1 base and J by 6 bases, with 6 bases between. CDR3 sequence: CASSLVGSGELFF. CDR3 DNA: TGTGCCAGCAGCTTAGTGGGTTCCGGGGAGCTGTTTTTT.

This clonotype was seen repeatedly, ten times or more. The CDR3 nucleotides read TGTGCCAGCAGCCTGGACAGGGTTAGGAATCAGCCCCAGCATTTT. Translation gives CASSLDRVRNQPQHF. The rearrangement joins TRBV6-6 to TRBJ1-5, with 8 bases lining up with TRBD1. V shed 6 bases, J shed 4 bases, and the junction held 8 bases outside the gene matches. The germline V gene has CDR1 MNHNY and CDR2 SVGAGI (reference sequence). CDR3 length: 15 amino acids.

In this sample, this clonotype turned up a few times. The chain carries TRBV20-1 and TRBJ2-1, with 10 bases aligning to TRBD1. The CDR3 runs to 14 residues. V was pared by 1 base and J by 5 bases, with 2 bases of the junction left unmatched. The germline V gene has CDR1 DFQATT and CDR2 SNEGSKA (reference sequence). The CDR3 bases are TGCAGTGCTAGAGTTGGACAGGGGGACAATGAGCAGTTCTTC. The encoded protein is CSARVGQGDNEQFF.

V is TRBV7-2 and J is TRBJ1-1, with D unresolved. The CDR3 is 12 amino acids. Germline V gene lookup returns CDR1 SGHTA and CDR2 FQGNSA. The germline V and J ends were trimmed by 3 bases and 7 bases, with 9 bases remaining between them. The CDR3, as DNA: TGTGCCAGCAGCTTCAGAGGGCGTGAAGCTTTCTTT. This encodes CASSFRGREAFF.

The chain links TRBV7-9 to TRBJ2-4; 10 bases are shared with TRBD1. Germline loops: CDR1 SEHNR, CDR2 FQNEAQ (reference sequence). The V segment lost 1 base and the J segment 9 bases; nucleotides outside the gene matches: 3. This CDR3 contains 14 residues. The CDR3 DNA reads TGTGCCAGCAGCTTAGTGGGACAGGGGTTCATTCAGTACTTC. Amino acid sequence: CASSLVGQGFIQYF.

This clonotype has only a few counts. V is TRBV10-2 and J is TRBJ1-1, with D possibly TRBD1 on 5 matching bases. V lost 4 bases and J lost 3, with 21 bases in between. Germline V gives CDR1 WSHSY, CDR2 SAAADI. The CDR3 consists of 17 residues. CDR3 protein: CASSGGEQGNLDTEAFF. CDR3 DNA: TGCGCCAGCAGTGGAGGGGAGCAGGGCAATTTGGACACTGAAGCTTTCTTT.

This clonotype showed up many times. The chain is built from TRBV18 and TRBJ2-7; tentatively, D is TRBD1 or TRBD2 (5 bases each). Germline V gene sequence: CDR1 KGHSH, CDR2 LQKENI. The V end lost 6 bases, the J end lost 0 bases, and 15 bases lay between the germline ends. This CDR3 spans 15 amino acids. The CDR3 sequence: CASSRAPGSSYEQYV. CDR3 in DNA: TGTGCCAGCTCCCGGGCCCCAGGGAGCTCCTACGAGCAGTACGTC.

This clonotype was observed a few times. J is TRBJ2-5 and V is TRBV2; D not resolved. Trimming removed 6 bases at V and 7 bases at J, with 6 bases between. The CDR3 covers 10 residues. CDR1 is SNHLY, CDR2 FYNNEI, per germline. CDR3 nucleotide sequence: TGTGCCAGCAGGACCAGGACCCAGTACTTC. This codes for CASRTRTQYF.

This clonotype was recorded a few times. One junction end does not reproduce the germline sequence, and a read error may be involved. The chain recombines TRBV4-1 with TRBJ2-1, with D possibly being TRBD1 (5 bases). The CDR3 runs 13 residues. Germline values: CDR1 MGHRA, CDR2 YSYEKL. The CDR3: CASSQGAPNEQFF. The CDR3 bases are TGCGCCAGCAGTCAAGGGGCTCCCAATGAGCAGTTCTTC.

The chain links TRBV7-9 to TRBJ1-1, with a weak D call TRBD1 (5 bases). CDR3 length: 14 amino acids. Germline-derived CDR1 and CDR2 are SEHNR and FQNEAQ (reference sequence). With 5 bases removed from V and 1 base from J, the gap between germline ends came to 11 bases. This chain's CDR3 is CASSRPGTNTEAFF. The CDR3 DNA is TGTGCCAGCAGCCGGCCAGGGACGAACACTGAAGCTTTCTTT.

This clonotype was recorded a few times. V and J are TRBV7-7 and TRBJ2-3; D is perhaps TRBD1 or TRBD2 (6 bases each). With 5 bases removed from V and 6 bases from J, the gap between germline ends came to 15 bases. CDR3 length: 14 amino acids. Germline loops: CDR1 SSHAT, CDR2 FNYEAQ (reference sequence). CDR3 sequence (DNA): TGTGCCAGCAGCCAAGCGAGGGGGGCGGATACGCAGTATTTT. Protein product: CASSQARGADTQYF.

The chain employs TRBV29-1 and TRBJ2-6, with TRBD2 matching over 8 bases. The CDR3 runs to 16 residues. The V segment lost 6 bases and the J segment 3 bases; nucleotides outside the gene matches: 10. Germline V gives CDR1 SQVTM, CDR2 ANQGSEA. CDR3 protein: CSVVAGGADGANVLTF. The CDR3 nucleotides read TGCAGCGTCGTGGCCGGGGGGGCGGATGGGGCCAACGTCCTGACTTTC.

This clonotype was recorded a few times. V gene TRBV20-1 combines with J gene TRBJ1-2; 7 bases map to TRBD1. CDR1 DFQATT and CDR2 SNEGSKA come from the germline V gene (reference sequence). CDR3 length equals 13 residues. The V segment lost 1 base and the J segment 6 bases; nucleotides outside the gene matches: 5. Here the CDR3 DNA reads TGCAGTGCTAGAGTGGGGACAGTGAATGGCTACACCTTC. Encoded protein: CSARVGTVNGYTF.

This clonotype was counted only a few times. The chain employs TRBV7-2 and TRBJ2-2; possible D gene TRBD1, 6 bases. V lost 3 bases and J lost 0, with 20 bases in between. Germline V gene lookup returns CDR1 SGHTA and CDR2 FQGNSA. The CDR3 spans 19 residues. This CDR3 is CASSFRRGDMTSNTGELFF. CDR3 DNA: TGTGCCAGCAGCTTCCGGAGAGGGGACATGACTTCGAACACCGGGGAGCTGTTTTTT.

This clonotype has more than one count but fewer than ten. The chain is built from TRBV3-1 and TRBJ1-2; D is unresolved. Germline loops: CDR1 LGHDT, CDR2 YNNKEL (reference sequence). Trimming stripped 1 base from V and 7 bases from J, with 16 bases between. The CDR3 extends over 15 amino acids. CDR3 region: CASSQVGDNSGGYTF. The CDR3 region has the DNA TGTGCCAGCAGCCAAGTGGGAGACAATAGCGGTGGCTACACCTTC.

This clonotype showed up just a few times. The J gene is TRBJ1-2, the V gene TRBV7-8, with D possibly matching TRBD1 (6 bases). V was shortened by 1 base and J by 7 bases, with 22 bases between the two germline ends. Germline loops: CDR1 SGHVS, CDR2 FQNEAQ. The CDR3 consists of 17 residues. The CDR3 region is CASSLVDGTLALGGYTF. The CDR3 DNA follows: TGTGCCAGCAGCTTAGTTGACGGGACACTAGCTTTAGGTGGCTACACCTTC.

The CDR3: CASSLGGDAAYEQYV. The CDR3, as DNA: TGCGCCAGCAGCCTCGGGGGAGACGCAGCCTACGAGCAGTACGTC. The V call is TRBV4-1, the J call TRBJ2-7, with D possibly being TRBD2 (6 bases). Germline V CDR1 and CDR2: MGHRA, YSYEKL. The V end lost 4 bases, the J end lost 2 bases, and 15 bases lay between the germline ends. CDR3 length equals 15 residues.

The CDR3 nucleotides read TGCAGTGCTAGGGGCGGGAAAAACACTGAAGCTTTCTTT. Its protein product is CSARGGKNTEAFF. The chain joins TRBV20-1 to TRBJ1-1; D not resolved. There are 13 residues in the CDR3. Trimming shortened V by 3 bases and J by 2 bases, and 10 bases separated the two germline ends. Germline CDR1 reads DFQATT; CDR2 reads SNEGSKA (reference sequence).

This sequence joins TRBV21-1 and TRBJ2-7; the D call in the table, TRBD1, was not verified against the DNA. TRBV21-1 is given as a pseudogene. There are 15 residues in the CDR3. The CDR3 reads CASSHPTVSHYEQYV. The CDR3 DNA sequence: TGTGCCAGCAGCCATCCGACAGTTTCCCACTACGAGCAGTACGTC.

This clonotype was seen a handful of times. V and J are TRBV4-3 and TRBJ2-5; 10 nucleotides line up with TRBD2. The CDR3 contains 15 residues. The germline gives CDR1 LGHNA, CDR2 YSLEER. J was trimmed by 5 bases and V by 1 base; bases with no gene match: 4. CDR3 amino acids: CASSQGGLAPETQYF. CDR3 coding DNA: TGCGCCAGCAGCCAAGGGGGACTAGCGCCCGAGACCCAGTACTTC.

Here the CDR3 DNA reads TGCAGCGTTTGGGGTTCGGCTGGAAACACCATATATTTT. Translating it yields CSVWGSAGNTIYF. This rearrangement joins TRBV29-1 to TRBJ1-3; D gene uncertain. The germline V gene encodes CDR1 SQVTM and CDR2 ANQGSEA. With 5 bases removed from V and 2 bases from J, the gap between germline ends came to 10 bases. The CDR3 totals 13 residues. Full variable domain (outside the CDR3, taken from reference TRBV29-1 and TRBJ1-3): SAVISQKPSRDICQRGTSLTIQCQVDSQVTMMFWYRQQPGQSLTLIATANQGSEATYESGFVIDKFPISRPNLTFSTLTVSNMSPEDSSIYLCSVWGSAGNTIYFGEGSWLTVV.

At least ten counts were recorded for this clonotype. V and J are TRBV7-2 and TRBJ2-3, with D hard to call. The CDR3 loop spans 13 amino acids. Germline V CDR1 and CDR2: SGHTA, FQGNSA. Trimming removed 5 bases at V and 5 bases at J, with 11 bases between. The CDR3 DNA sequence: TGTGCCAGCAGCCCGCGAATGAGAGATACGCAGTATTTT. Protein product: CASSPRMRDTQYF. Variable domain in full (rest from reference TRBV7-2 and TRBJ2-3): GAGVSQSPSNKVTEKGKDVELRCDPISGHTALYWYRQSLGQGLEFLIYFQGNSAPDKSGLPSDRFSAERTGGSVSTLTIQRTQQEDSAVYLCASSPRMRDTQYFGPGTRLTVL.

This clonotype occurred a few times. This sequence joins TRBV29-1 and TRBJ2-7, with D unclear. Trimming removed 2 bases at V and 6 bases at J, with 17 bases between. The CDR3 extends over 14 amino acids. CDR1 is SQVTM and CDR2 is ANQGSEA in the germline V gene. CDR3 nucleotide sequence: TGCAGCGTTGAACAGGCCCTAGGGTTGGGCGAGCAGTACTTC. Translated, it gives CSVEQALGLGEQYF.

CDR3 loop: CATSMGPSREQYV. CDR3 in DNA: TGTGCCACCAGCATGGGACCCTCGCGGGAGCAGTACGTC. V gene TRBV15 combines with J gene TRBJ2-7, with D possibly called TRBD1 or TRBD2 (5 bases each). The V and J ends lost 4 bases and 7 bases respectively, with 14 bases between them. Germline-derived CDR1 and CDR2 are LNHNV and YYDKDF (reference sequence). The length of the CDR3 is 13 residues.

This clonotype has a handful of counts. The chain uses TRBV20-1 and TRBJ2-3; D is possibly TRBD1 or TRBD2 (5 bases each). From germline, CDR1 is DFQATT and CDR2 SNEGSKA (reference sequence). The CDR3 has 15 residues. V was trimmed by 6 bases and J by 1 base, leaving 17 bases between them. CDR3 nucleotides: TGCAGTGCGAGTGACAGAGGGCTACGCACAGATACGCAGTATTTT. Encoded protein: CSASDRGLRTDTQYF.

This sequence joins TRBV6-2 or TRBV6-3 and TRBJ2-1; perhaps TRBD2 as D (6 bases). V was clipped by 10 bases and J by 4 bases, with 20 bases between them. Germline CDR1 and CDR2: MNHEY and SVGEGT. CDR3 length equals 15 residues. Here the CDR3 DNA reads TGTGCCACGGCATCCCGGGGGAGGACGTACAATGAGCAGTTCTTC. As protein: CATASRGRTYNEQFF.